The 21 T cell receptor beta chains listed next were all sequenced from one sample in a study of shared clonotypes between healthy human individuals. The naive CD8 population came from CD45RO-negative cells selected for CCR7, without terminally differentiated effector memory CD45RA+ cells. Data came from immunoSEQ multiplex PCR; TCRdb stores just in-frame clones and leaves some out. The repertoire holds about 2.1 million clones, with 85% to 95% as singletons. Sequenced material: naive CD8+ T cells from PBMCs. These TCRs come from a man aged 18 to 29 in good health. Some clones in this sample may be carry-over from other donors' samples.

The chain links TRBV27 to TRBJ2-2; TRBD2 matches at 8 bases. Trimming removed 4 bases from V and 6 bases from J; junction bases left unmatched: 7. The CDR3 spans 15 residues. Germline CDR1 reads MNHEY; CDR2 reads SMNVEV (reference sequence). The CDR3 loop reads CASSSPGLGSGELFF. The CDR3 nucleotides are TGTGCCAGCAGTTCCCCGGGACTAGGATCCGGGGAGCTGTTTTTT.

CDR3 region: CASSSRQGGDHRETQYF. The CDR3 bases are TGTGCCAGCAGTTCCCGACAGGGAGGGGACCACAGGGAGACCCAGTACTTC. This chain joins TRBV27 and TRBJ2-5; D possibly matches TRBD1 or TRBD2 (7 bases each). Trimming took 4 bases from V and 5 from J, leaving 23 bases between them. The length of the CDR3 is 17 residues. CDR1 and CDR2 from the germline V gene are MNHEY and SMNVEV (reference sequence).

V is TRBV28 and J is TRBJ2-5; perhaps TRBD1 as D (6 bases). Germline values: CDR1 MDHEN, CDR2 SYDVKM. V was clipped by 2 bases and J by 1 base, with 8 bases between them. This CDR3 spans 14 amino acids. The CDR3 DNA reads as TGTGCCAGCAGTTTAAGGGGGTTCCAAGAGACCCAGTACTTC. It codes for CASSLRGFQETQYF.

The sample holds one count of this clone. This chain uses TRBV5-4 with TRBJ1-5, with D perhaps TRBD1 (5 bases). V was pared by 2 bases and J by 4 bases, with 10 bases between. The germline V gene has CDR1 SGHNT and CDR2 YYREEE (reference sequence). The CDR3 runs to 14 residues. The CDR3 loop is CASSFLGENQPQHF. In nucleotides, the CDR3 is TGTGCCAGCAGCTTCTTAGGGGAAAATCAGCCCCAGCATTTT.

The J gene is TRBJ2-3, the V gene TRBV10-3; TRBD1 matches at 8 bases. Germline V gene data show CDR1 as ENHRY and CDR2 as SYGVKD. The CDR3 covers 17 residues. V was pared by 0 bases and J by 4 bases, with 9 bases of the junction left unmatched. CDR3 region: CAISESVGTGGSDTQYF. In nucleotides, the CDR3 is TGTGCCATCAGTGAGTCGGTAGGGACAGGAGGGTCAGATACGCAGTATTTT.

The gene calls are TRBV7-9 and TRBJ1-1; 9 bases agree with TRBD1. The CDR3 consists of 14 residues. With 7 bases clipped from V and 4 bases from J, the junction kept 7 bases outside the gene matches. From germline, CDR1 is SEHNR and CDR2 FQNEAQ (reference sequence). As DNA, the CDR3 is TGTGCCAGCAAGGGACAGGGCAAGGGCACTGAAGCTTTCTTT. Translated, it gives CASKGQGKGTEAFF.

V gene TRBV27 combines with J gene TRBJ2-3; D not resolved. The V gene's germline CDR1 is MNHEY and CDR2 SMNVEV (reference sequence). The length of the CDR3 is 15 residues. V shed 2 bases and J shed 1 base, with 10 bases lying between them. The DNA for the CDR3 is TGTGCCAGCAGTTTAGGCAGCCGGGGCACAGATACGCAGTATTTT. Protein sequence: CASSLGSRGTDTQYF.

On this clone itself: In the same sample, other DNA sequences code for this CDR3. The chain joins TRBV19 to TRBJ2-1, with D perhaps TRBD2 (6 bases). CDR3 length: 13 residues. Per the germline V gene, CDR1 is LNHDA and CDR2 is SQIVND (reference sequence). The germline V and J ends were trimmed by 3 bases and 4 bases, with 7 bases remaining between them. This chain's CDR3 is CASSIGLYNEQFF. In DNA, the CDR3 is TGTGCCAGTAGTATTGGACTATACAATGAGCAGTTCTTC.

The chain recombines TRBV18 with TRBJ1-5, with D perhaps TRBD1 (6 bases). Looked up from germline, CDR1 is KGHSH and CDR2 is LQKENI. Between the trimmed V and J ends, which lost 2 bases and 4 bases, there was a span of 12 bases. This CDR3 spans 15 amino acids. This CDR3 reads CASSPTDRRNQPQHF. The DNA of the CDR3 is TGTGCCAGCTCACCAACTGACAGGCGGAATCAGCCCCAGCATTTT.

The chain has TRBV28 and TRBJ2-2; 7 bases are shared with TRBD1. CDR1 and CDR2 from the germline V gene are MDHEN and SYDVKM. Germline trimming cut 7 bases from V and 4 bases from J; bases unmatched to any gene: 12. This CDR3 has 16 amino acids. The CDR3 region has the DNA TGTGCCAGCAACTTCCGTAGTAGGGGGCCCACCGGGGAGCTGTTTTTT. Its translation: CASNFRSRGPTGELFF. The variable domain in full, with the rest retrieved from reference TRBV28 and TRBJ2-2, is DVKVTQSSRYLVKRTGEKVFLECVQDMDHENMFWYRQDPGLGLRLIYFSYDVKMKEKGDIPEGYSVSREKKERFSLILESASTNQTSMYLCASNFRSRGPTGELFFGEGSRLTVL.

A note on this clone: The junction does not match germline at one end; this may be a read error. CDR3 loop: CASSFLSQSIDTQYF. CDR3 sequence (DNA): TGTGCCAGCAGTTTTTTGTCACAGAGCATAGATACGCAGTATTTT. The V call is TRBV27, the J call TRBJ2-3; D call uncertain. The CDR3 spans 15 residues. CDR1 is MNHEY, CDR2 SMNVEV, per germline (reference sequence).

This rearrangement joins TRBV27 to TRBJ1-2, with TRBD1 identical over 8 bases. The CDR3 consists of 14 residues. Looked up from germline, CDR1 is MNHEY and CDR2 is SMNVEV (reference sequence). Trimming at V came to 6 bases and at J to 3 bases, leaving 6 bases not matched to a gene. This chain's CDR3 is CASSTGGKHYGYTF. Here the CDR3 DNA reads TGTGCCAGCAGCACAGGGGGAAAACACTATGGCTACACCTTC.

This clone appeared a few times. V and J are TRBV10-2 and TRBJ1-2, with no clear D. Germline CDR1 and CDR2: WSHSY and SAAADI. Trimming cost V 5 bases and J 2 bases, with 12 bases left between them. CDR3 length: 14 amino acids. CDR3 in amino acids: CASSLSRANYGYTF. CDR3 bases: TGCGCCAGCAGTCTCTCAAGGGCAAACTATGGCTACACCTTC.

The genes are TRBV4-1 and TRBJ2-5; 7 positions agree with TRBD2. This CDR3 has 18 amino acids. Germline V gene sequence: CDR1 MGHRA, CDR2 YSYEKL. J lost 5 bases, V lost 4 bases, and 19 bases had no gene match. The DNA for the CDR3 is TGCGCCAGCAGCCTCCTAGCGGTGCCCCCACCTGGGGAGGAGACCCAGTACTTC. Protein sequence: CASSLLAVPPPGEETQYF.

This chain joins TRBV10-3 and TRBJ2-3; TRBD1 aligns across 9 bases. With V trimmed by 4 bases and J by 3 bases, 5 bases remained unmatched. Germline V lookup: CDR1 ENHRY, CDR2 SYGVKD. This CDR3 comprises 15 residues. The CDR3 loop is CAISVLDRGTDTQYF. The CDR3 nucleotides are TGTGCCATCAGTGTTTTGGACAGGGGAACAGATACGCAGTATTTT.

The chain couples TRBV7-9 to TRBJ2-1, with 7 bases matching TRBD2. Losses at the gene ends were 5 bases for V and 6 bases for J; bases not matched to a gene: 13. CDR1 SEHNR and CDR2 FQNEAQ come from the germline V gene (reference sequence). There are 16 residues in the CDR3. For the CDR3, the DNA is TGTGCCAGCAGCCCCCGAGACGGGAGGTGGGTCAATGAGCAGTTCTTC. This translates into CASSPRDGRWVNEQFF.

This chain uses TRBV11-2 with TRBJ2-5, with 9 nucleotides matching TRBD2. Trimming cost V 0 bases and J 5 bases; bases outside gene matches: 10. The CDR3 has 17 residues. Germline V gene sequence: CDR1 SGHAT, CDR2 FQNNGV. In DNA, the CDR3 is TGTGCCAGCAGCTTAGATGTCCCTAGCGGGGTGGAGGAGACCCAGTACTTC. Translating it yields CASSLDVPSGVEETQYF.

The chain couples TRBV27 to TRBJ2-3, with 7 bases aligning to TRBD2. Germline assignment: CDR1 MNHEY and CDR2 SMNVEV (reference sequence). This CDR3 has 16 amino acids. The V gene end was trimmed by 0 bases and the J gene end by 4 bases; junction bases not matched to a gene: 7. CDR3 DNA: TGTGCCAGCAGTTTATCGGTGGGAGGGATAGCAGATACGCAGTATTTT. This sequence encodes CASSLSVGGIADTQYF.

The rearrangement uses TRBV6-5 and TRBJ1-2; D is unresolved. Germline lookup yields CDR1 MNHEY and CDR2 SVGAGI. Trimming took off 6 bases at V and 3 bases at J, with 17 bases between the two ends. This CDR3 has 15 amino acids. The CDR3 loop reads CASRDHTGGDYGYTF. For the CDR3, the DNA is TGTGCCAGCAGGGACCACACGGGTGGGGACTATGGCTACACCTTC.

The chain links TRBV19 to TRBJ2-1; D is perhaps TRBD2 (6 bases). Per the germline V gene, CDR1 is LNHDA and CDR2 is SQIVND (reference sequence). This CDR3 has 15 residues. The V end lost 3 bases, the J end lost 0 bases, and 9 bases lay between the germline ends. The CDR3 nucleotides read TGTGCCAGTAGTATTTACGGGGGCTCCTACAATGAGCAGTTCTTC. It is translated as CASSIYGGSYNEQFF.

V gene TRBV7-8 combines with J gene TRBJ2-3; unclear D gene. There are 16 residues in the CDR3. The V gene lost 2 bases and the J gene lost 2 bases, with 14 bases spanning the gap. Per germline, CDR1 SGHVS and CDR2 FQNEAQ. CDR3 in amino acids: CASSLSYGVITDTQYF. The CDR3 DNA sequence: TGTGCCAGCAGCTTATCTTATGGGGTAATCACAGATACGCAGTATTTT.